This TCR beta chain was sequenced during a study of blood T cell repertoires in COVID-19. Whole-study context: Material from acute and convalescent COVID-19 was sourced from the United States, Italy and Spain. Sources were T cells, B-cell-depleted T cells, or PBMCs; the material itself was cDNA or gDNA.

Assay: immunoSEQ multiplex PCR; the TCRdb copy retains only in-frame clones and omits some. Altogether about 150,000 clones are present, more than 80% being singletons, with the ten largest covering 2.2%. Germline V lookup: CDR1 KGHSH, CDR2 LQKENI. The CDR3 totals 14 residues. V shed 3 bases and J 4 bases; nucleotides not matched to a gene: 5. The TCR was taken from a man in his sixties or seventies with acute or convalescent COVID-19. Sequencing used peripheral blood. The gene calls are TRBV18 and TRBJ1-1; 7 nucleotides align to TRBD1. The CDR3, as DNA: TGTGCCAGCTCACCCAGAGGGGGCAGCACTGAAGCTTTCTTT. This codes for CASSPRGGSTEAFF.